One sample yielded the 7 T cell receptor beta chains listed below, sequenced in a study of blood T cell repertoires in COVID-19. TCRdb's copy holds only in-frame clones and misses some; the assay was immunoSEQ multiplex PCR. This table holds 37,000 or so clones, about 90% found once. The sample comprised peripheral blood. The origin of the receptors is a man between 65 and 79 years old with acute or convalescent COVID-19.

The chain employs TRBV6-2 or TRBV6-3 and TRBJ2-3; D possibly corresponds to TRBD1 (6 bases). The CDR3 has 18 residues. Trimming removed 5 bases from V and 0 bases from J, with 21 bases in between. Germline V gene data show CDR1 as MNHEY and CDR2 as SVGEGT. The CDR3 protein is CASSDPRRTVLSTDTQYF. The CDR3 DNA follows: TGTGCCAGCAGTGACCCGCGACGGACAGTCTTAAGCACAGATACGCAGTATTTT.

The chain recombines TRBV2 with TRBJ2-3; 15 nucleotides match TRBD2. The trim removed 4 bases at V and 4 bases at J, leaving 6 bases unmatched. Germline V CDR1 and CDR2: SNHLY, FYNNEI. The CDR3 has 17 amino acids. For the CDR3, the DNA is TGTGCCAGCAGTGCCGGGACTAGCGGGAGGAGGTCAGATACGCAGTATTTT. Its translation is CASSAGTSGRRSDTQYF.

V gene TRBV5-1 combines with J gene TRBJ2-3, with TRBD2 identical over 10 bases. Germline CDR1 and CDR2: SGHRS and YFSETQ. The CDR3 has 17 residues. The V and J ends lost 3 bases and 4 bases, in that order; junction bases with no gene match: 11. CDR3 coding DNA: TGCGCCAGCAGCTCATCACCTAGCGGGAGAGGCCCAGATACGCAGTATTTT. This gives the protein CASSSSPSGRGPDTQYF.

V usage is TRBV7-2 and J usage is TRBJ2-1; maybe TRBD2 (6 bases). CDR1 SGHTA and CDR2 FQGNSA come from the germline V gene. V lost 1 base and J 4 bases, leaving 17 bases between the germline ends. This CDR3 is built from 17 residues. CDR3 protein: CASSLGGAGLPYNEQFF. For the CDR3, the DNA is TGTGCCAGCAGCTTAGGGGGTGCGGGACTCCCGTACAATGAGCAGTTCTTC.

For the CDR3, the DNA is TGTGCCAGCAGCTCCGCCGGGTTATACAATGAGCAGTTCTTC. Translation: CASSSAGLYNEQFF. The chain joins TRBV7-3 to TRBJ2-1, with unresolved D. The CDR3 consists of 14 residues. Trimming shortened V by 4 bases and J by 4 bases, and 11 bases separated the two germline ends. Germline V lookup: CDR1 SGHTA, CDR2 FQGTGA.

This chain uses TRBV5-1 with TRBJ2-1; D gene unclear. CDR1 SGHRS and CDR2 YFSETQ come from the germline V gene. Between the trimmed V and J ends, which lost 2 bases and 3 bases, there was a span of 9 bases. The CDR3 loop spans 14 amino acids. CDR3 amino acids: CASSLDGGYNEQFF. The CDR3 DNA is TGCGCCAGCAGCTTAGACGGCGGCTACAATGAGCAGTTCTTC.

CDR3 region: CASSRQFRGPDTQYF. CDR3 nucleotide sequence: TGTGCCAGCAGCCGACAATTCAGGGGACCAGATACGCAGTATTTT. The rearrangement joins TRBV9 to TRBJ2-3; possible D gene TRBD1, 6 bases. Trimming pared 4 bases from V and 4 bases from J, leaving 16 bases between. The germline V gene encodes CDR1 SGDLS and CDR2 YYNGEE. This CDR3 is built from 15 residues.